The clone carrying this T cell receptor (beta chain) was seen only a few times. Its antigen is currently unknown. Other DNA sequences in this specimen translate into the identical CDR3. This record belongs to a study of beta chain features in type 1 diabetes. Overall study results and limits: Patients showed naive, central memory and Treg TCRB repertoires that appeared more similar than those of healthy donors. Over-representation of high TCR-expressing cells was a possible consequence of cDNA sequencing. Type 1 diabetes patients showed a moderate but significant shortening of TCRB CDR3s in all four CD4+ subsets. A potential influence of HLA type upon TCRB rearrangement remained unresolved herein.

V was pared by 5 bases and J by 4 bases, with 0 bases of the junction left unmatched. Germline V gives CDR1 SNHLY, CDR2 FYNNEI. CDR3 length: 12 amino acids. The authors reverse transcribed all of the isolated RNA, so sequencing captured expressed TCRB transcripts. Sequencing was performed with immunoSEQ multiplex PCR; in TCRdb, only in-frame clones are kept and a portion is missing. The sample holds under 400,000 clones, around 13% seen once. The receptor's source is a woman aged 18-35 years with type 1 diabetes. The chain has TRBV2 and TRBJ1-1; TRBD1 matches 8 bases. The sequencing sample was made of naive CD4+ T cells from blood. In DNA form, the CDR3 reads TGTGCCAGCAGTACAGGGGGCACTGAAGCTTTCTTT. Protein sequence: CASSTGGTEAFF.